The present entry profiles one T cell receptor beta chain with its context. What it recognizes is unknown. These data originate in a study of T cell responses to AZD1222 COVID-19 vaccine. About the study: Investigators merged groups given second doses at roughly 4 or roughly 12 weeks.

The data were produced by immunoSEQ multiplex PCR, yet TCRdb's version contains in-frame clones alone and is incomplete. This sample has about 100,000 clones; around 87% occur once, and the top ten carry roughly 2.7%. General study points: It should be noted that donors were predominantly white British and more often female, and clonal diversity was possibly underestimated. CD4 TCRs associated with vaccination spanned spike, dominating at 160-218 and 743-854.

The TCR was taken from an adult in good health. The input for sequencing was peripheral blood, taken on day 0 of AZD1222 vaccination.

The CDR3 loop reads CASSLTGTGGPSDEAFF. The CDR3 coding sequence is TGTGCCAGCTCACTCACCGGGACAGGGGGCCCTAGTGATGAAGCTTTCTTT. The V and J genes are TRBV18 and TRBJ1-1; 12 nucleotides align to TRBD1. Germline lookup yields CDR1 KGHSH and CDR2 LQKENI. This CDR3 region has 17 residues. The V gene end was trimmed by 4 bases and the J gene end by 7 bases; junction bases not matched to a gene: 13.